A selection of T cell receptor beta chains follows, all from one sample in a study of blood T cell repertoires in COVID-19. Sequenced by immunoSEQ multiplex PCR; TCRdb stores in-frame clones only, minus some. This sample has 200,000 to 300,000 clones; 75% to 90% occur once, and the top ten carry 8% to 9.5%. Sequenced: peripheral blood. The receptors originated from a human donor in a cohort sampled during active COVID-19. Each CDR3 is given with its conserved first and last residue. D genes are given only for firm matches. Size is stated for part of the rows, as once, few or many counts, or as a class when the clone is expanded.

>TRBJ1-1|.|TRBV5-5|.
TGTGCCAGCACCTTGACTTCGGTGAACACTGAAGCTTTCTTT
CASTLTSVNTEAFF
>TRBJ2-5|.|TRBV27|TRBD2
TGTGCCAGCAGTTCCGACACTGTAGCGGGAGAGACCCAGTACTTC
CASSSDTVAGETQYF
>TRBJ2-7|.|TRBV6-1|TRBD2
TGTGCCAGCAGTGAGAACAGCGGGGTTAACGAGCAGTACTTC
CASSENSGVNEQYF
>TRBJ2-7|few|TRBV5-4|TRBD2
TGTGCCAGCAGCTTTGGACTAGCGGGCAGAACCTACGAGCAGTACTTC
CASSFGLAGRTYEQYF
>TRBJ1-3|few|TRBV7-9|.
TGTGCCAGCAGCTTAGAAGACAGCCTGGATCCAACGGGAAACACCATATATTTT
CASSLEDSLDPTGNTIYF
>TRBJ1-1|few|TRBV5-1|.
TGCGCCAGCAGCTTCAACAGGGACACTGAAGCTTTCTTT
CASSFNRDTEAFF
>TRBJ1-6|once|TRBV18|TRBD1
TGTGCCAGCTCACCGGCCGGGACAGGGAACTCACCCCTCCACTTT
CASSPAGTGNSPLHF
>TRBJ2-3|.|TRBV29-1|TRBD2
TGCAGCGTACTTAGCGGGAGCAGCACAGATACGCAGTATTTT
CSVLSGSSTDTQYF
>TRBJ2-2|.|TRBV5-1|.
TGCGCCAGCAGCTTGGTAGGGAGCGGGGAGCTGTTTTTT
CASSLVGSGELFF
>TRBJ2-1|.|TRBV7-2|.
TGTGCCAGCAGCGAGCAAAGAGCGGGTGGTGAGCAGTTCTTC
CASSEQRAGGEQFF
>TRBJ2-5|.|TRBV29-1|.
TGCAGCGGAACAGTGCTGGAGACCCAGTACTTC
CSGTVLETQYF
>TRBJ2-7|.|TRBV5-1|TRBD1
TGCGCCAGCAGCTCAAACAGGGGCGGATACGAGCAGTACTTC
CASSSNRGGYEQYF
>TRBJ2-7|.|TRBV7-9|.
TGTGCCAGCAGCTTAGTAGAATACTCCTACGAGCAGTACTTC
CASSLVEYSYEQYF
>TRBJ2-1|.|TRBV18|TRBD2
TGTGCCAGCTCACCACTAAAAAGCGGGAGCTCCTACAATGAGCAGTTCTTC
CASSPLKSGSSYNEQFF
>TRBJ2-3|.|TRBV6-4|.
TGTGCCAGCAGCGCCGCCCAACCCCTCCGTCACACCTTCACAGATACGCAGTATTTT
CASSAAQPLRHTFTDTQYF
>TRBJ2-1|.|TRBV11-3|.
TGTGCCAGCAGCTTAGGGGCGACCAGCGGGAATGAGCAGTTCTTC
CASSLGATSGNEQFF
>TRBJ1-6|few|TRBV19|.
TGTGCCAGTAGTTCGGGGGAGGGACGATCACCCCTCCACTTT
CASSSGEGRSPLHF
>TRBJ2-1|.|TRBV11-2|.
TGTGCCAGCAGCCACAAAGGGCCCACGGCAGCGGCCTCCTACAATGAGCAGTTCTTC
CASSHKGPTAAASYNEQFF
>TRBJ1-5|.|TRBV5-4|.
TGTGCCAGCAGCCCTAACGCCGGACAGTTTTGGAGCAATCAGCCCCAGCATTTT
CASSPNAGQFWSNQPQHF
>TRBJ2-7|.|TRBV11-2|.
TGTGCCAGCAGCTTAGGTCCAGGCCCCTACGAGCAGTACTTC
CASSLGPGPYEQYF
>TRBJ2-2|.|TRBV5-6|TRBD1
TGTGCCAGCAGCGTGGACAGGGCGGCCGGGGAGCTGTTTTTT
CASSVDRAAGELFF
>TRBJ1-2|.|TRBV2|TRBD1
TGTGCCAGCAACAGACAGGGAGGTAACTATGGCTACACCTTC
CASNRQGGNYGYTF
>TRBJ2-5|.|TRBV5-1|.
TGCGCCAGCAGCTTGGAAGGGCGGGTGGGAGAGACCCAGTACTTC
CASSLEGRVGETQYF
>TRBJ1-3|.|TRBV6-6|.
TGTGCCAGCAGACCGGGGGGATACTCTGGAAACACCATATATTTT
CASRPGGYSGNTIYF
>TRBJ2-7|.|TRBV5-1|.
TGCGCCAGCAGCTCCGCGGGACAGTACTACGAGCAGTACTTC
CASSSAGQYYEQYF
>TRBJ2-7|.|TRBV11-2|.
TGTGCCAGCGGGGGGTCCTACGAGCAGTACTTC
CASGGSYEQYF
>TRBJ2-1|.|TRBV27|TRBD2
TGTGCCAGCAGTTCCTATCGGGGGGACAATGAGCAGTTCTTC
CASSSYRGDNEQFF
>TRBJ1-5|.|TRBV10-2|.
TGCGCCAGCAGTGAGTCGGCGGAAGGAGGTCAGCCCCAGCATTTT
CASSESAEGGQPQHF
>TRBJ2-7|.|TRBV5-4|TRBD1
TGTGCCAGCAGCCGGACAGGGTACGAGCAGTACTTC
CASSRTGYEQYF
>TRBJ2-2|.|TRBV11-2|.
TGTGCCAGCAGCCCAACGACACAAGGGGCCGGGGAGCTGTTTTTT
CASSPTTQGAGELFF
>TRBJ1-1|.|TRBV4-1|TRBD1
TGCGCCAGCAGCCAAGATCCCCACAGGGGAAACACTGAAGCTTTCTTT
CASSQDPHRGNTEAFF
>TRBJ2-3|.|TRBV6-2/TRBV6-3|.
TGTGCCAGCAGTTATACCCTCGACAGAGGTTGGAACACAGATACGCAGTATTTT
CASSYTLDRGWNTDTQYF
>TRBJ1-2|.|TRBV19|TRBD1
TGTGCCAGTAGTATAGATGTGACAGGGGGCGCAAGTGGCTACACCTTC
CASSIDVTGGASGYTF
>TRBJ2-5|.|TRBV19|.
TGTGCCAGTAGTGCGGGACTCCAAGAGACCCAGTACTTC
CASSAGLQETQYF
>TRBJ2-5|.|TRBV7-2|.
TGTGCCAGCAGGCTCGGGTCAGCACAAGAGACCCAGTACTTC
CASRLGSAQETQYF
>TRBJ1-1|.|TRBV24-1|TRBD1
TGTGCCACCCACAAACAGGGGGCGAACACTGAAGCTTTCTTT
CATHKQGANTEAFF
>TRBJ2-3|.|TRBV19|TRBD1
TGTGCCAGTAGTATTGGGCAGGGGGACACAGATACGCAGTATTTT
CASSIGQGDTDTQYF
>TRBJ2-7|once|TRBV12-3/TRBV12-4|.
TGTGCCAGCAGTTCGGGACTGGCCTACGAGCAGTACTTC
CASSSGLAYEQYF
>TRBJ2-3|.|TRBV5-1|TRBD2
TGCGCCAGCAGCTCCTCATTAGCGGGGGGGACAGATACGCAGTATTTT
CASSSSLAGGTDTQYF
>TRBJ1-6|.|TRBV11-2|.
TGTGCCAGCAGCTTAGCAGGTTCCAATTCACCCCTCCACTTT
CASSLAGSNSPLHF
>TRBJ2-5|.|TRBV2|TRBD2
TGTGCCAGCAGTGAGGGACTAGCGGGCCAAGAGACCCAGTACTTC
CASSEGLAGQETQYF
>TRBJ2-3|.|TRBV7-6|TRBD1
TGTGCCAGCAGCGCTACGGGACAGGCCACAGATACGCAGTATTTT
CASSATGQATDTQYF
>TRBJ1-1|.|TRBV11-2|TRBD1
TGTGCCAGCAGCTTGGGACAGCGGAACACTGAAGCTTTCTTT
CASSLGQRNTEAFF
>TRBJ1-6|.|TRBV6-2/TRBV6-3|.
TGTGCCAGCAGTTACTCGACGGGGGGCGGTTCACCCCTCCACTTT
CASSYSTGGGSPLHF
>TRBJ2-3|.|TRBV7-2|TRBD2
TGTGCCAGCAGCTTCGGCGGGGGGGCGGGAGATACGCAGTATTTT
CASSFGGGAGDTQYF
>TRBJ1-3|.|TRBV5-6|TRBD1
TGTGCCAGCAGCTCAGGACAGGGAAAGGGAAACACCATATATTTT
CASSSGQGKGNTIYF
>TRBJ2-2|.|TRBV3-1/TRBV3-2|TRBD1
TGTGCCAGCACCCCGGGACAGGAGGCGAGCACCGGGGAGCTGTTTTTT
CASTPGQEASTGELFF
>TRBJ1-5|.|TRBV28|TRBD1
TGTGCCAGCAGTTTCGACAGGGGTTTACAGCCCCAGCATTTT
CASSFDRGLQPQHF
>TRBJ1-3|.|TRBV28|.
TGTGCCAGCCAGAGGGGGGGAGAAAACACCATATATTTT
CASQRGGENTIYF